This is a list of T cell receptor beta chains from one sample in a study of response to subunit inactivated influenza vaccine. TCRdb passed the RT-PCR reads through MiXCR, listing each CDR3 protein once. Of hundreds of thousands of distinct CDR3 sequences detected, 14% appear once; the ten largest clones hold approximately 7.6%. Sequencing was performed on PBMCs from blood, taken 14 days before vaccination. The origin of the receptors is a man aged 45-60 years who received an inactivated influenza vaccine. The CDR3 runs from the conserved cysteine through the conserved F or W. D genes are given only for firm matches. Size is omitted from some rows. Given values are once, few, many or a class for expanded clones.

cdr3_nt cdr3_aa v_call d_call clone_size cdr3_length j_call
TGCGCCAGCAGCCGCCACAGGGAAGTTGGCACCGGGGAGCTGTTTTTT CASSRHREVGTGELFF TRBV4-3 - - 16 TRBJ2-2
TGTGCCACCAAAATGGTCGGGGGTAGGGACACTGAAGCTTTCTTT CATKMVGGRDTEAFF TRBV4-2 - - 15 TRBJ1-1
TGCGCCAGCAGCCAAGGTAGCGGGGGGTTGGAGACCCAGTACTTC CASSQGSGGLETQYF TRBV4-1 TRBD2 few 15 TRBJ2-5
TGTGCCAGCAGTTATGGACAGGGTTGGATGGAAAACACCATATATTTT CASSYGQGWMENTIYF TRBV6-5 TRBD1 few 16 TRBJ1-3
TGTGCCAGCAGCTTGGTCGTATCGGGACAGACCTCGGAACTGTTTTTT CASSLVVSGQTSELFF TRBV5-5 TRBD1 - 16 TRBJ1-4
TGTGCCAGCAGTCTAGCCCCACCCCTGACAGCATACGAGCAGTACTTC CASSLAPPLTAYEQYF TRBV7-2 - few 16 TRBJ2-7
TGCGCCAGCAGCCAATTCGGGACTAGCGGGAGCTCCTACAATGAGCAGTTCTTC CASSQFGTSGSSYNEQFF TRBV4-1 TRBD2 - 18 TRBJ2-1
TGTGCCATCAGGGACCCGATCGGGAGCAGGTACGGCTCCTACAATGAGCAGTTCTTC CAIRDPIGSRYGSYNEQFF TRBV10-3 - many 19 TRBJ2-1
TGCGCCAGCAGCCAGTACCCGACAAGGTCGGAAGCTTTCTTT CASSQYPTRSEAFF TRBV4-1 - few 14 TRBJ1-1
TGTGCCAGCAGCTTAGACGGGTCTCAGCCCCAGCATTTT CASSLDGSQPQHF TRBV7-9 - few 13 TRBJ1-5
TGTGCCAGCAGCTGGGGACTAGCGGGAGTGGCAGATACGCAGTATTTT CASSWGLAGVADTQYF TRBV7-2 TRBD2 few 16 TRBJ2-3
TGTGCCAGCAGCTTAGTTGCAGTGAACACTGAAGCTTTCTTT CASSLVAVNTEAFF TRBV7-9 - many 14 TRBJ1-1
TGTGCCACCAGTCGCTCCCGGGCCACAACTAATGAAAAACTGTTTTTT CATSRSRATTNEKLFF TRBV15 - few 16 TRBJ1-4
TGTGCCACCAGTGATTTGTCAGAAGAGACCCAGTACTTC CATSDLSEETQYF TRBV24-1 - many 13 TRBJ2-5
TGTGCCACCAGTGATCCAGCGAGGTTAACTGAAGCTTTCTTT CATSDPARLTEAFF TRBV24-1 - few 14 TRBJ1-1
TGTGCCAGCAGATTCGGGGCCTACAATGAGCAGTTCTTC CASRFGAYNEQFF TRBV12-3/TRBV12-4 - many 13 TRBJ2-1
TGCAGTGCTAGTGACTATGGCTACACCTTC CSASDYGYTF TRBV20-1 - - 10 TRBJ1-2
TGTGCCAGCAGGCCCACGAGGGGGATCTACGAGCAGTACTTC CASRPTRGIYEQYF TRBV6-2/TRBV6-3 - - 14 TRBJ2-7
TGCGCCAGCAGCGGGTCTAGCGGGAGCTATCAAGAGACCCAGTACTTC CASSGSSGSYQETQYF TRBV5-1 TRBD2 few 16 TRBJ2-5
TGTGCCAGCAGCCTCCCCGGGACTAGTCACGAGCAGTACTTC CASSLPGTSHEQYF TRBV7-2 TRBD2 - 14 TRBJ2-7
TGTGCCAGCAGCCAAGAGGCCCCGGGTATTAATTCACCCCTCCACTTT CASSQEAPGINSPLHF TRBV3-1 - few 16 TRBJ1-6
TGCAGTGCTCCTGGGTCAGTTCAACAAGAGACCCAGTACTTC CSAPGSVQQETQYF TRBV20-1 - few 14 TRBJ2-5
TGTGCCAGCGTCAACAGTCGCACCTATAATTCACCCCTCCACTTT CASVNSRTYNSPLHF TRBV2 - few 15 TRBJ1-6
TGTGCCAGCAGCCGTACGTTTAGGGACGTAGAGACCCAGTACTTC CASSRTFRDVETQYF TRBV28 - - 15 TRBJ2-5
TGTGCCAGCAGCTTGGAGGGTCTTGGGAACACCGGGGAGCTGTTTTTT CASSLEGLGNTGELFF TRBV5-6 - few 16 TRBJ2-2
TGTGCCAGCAGAGGAGGACAGGGGGCTTTGTATGGCTACACCTTC CASRGGQGALYGYTF TRBV2 TRBD1 - 15 TRBJ1-2
TGCGCCAGCCACGAACCCGGCACAGGGGATTCACCCCTCCACTTT CASHEPGTGDSPLHF TRBV5-1 TRBD1 many 15 TRBJ1-6
TGTGCCAGCAGCCCAAGGGCTCTCTGGCCCTACGAGCAGTACTTC CASSPRALWPYEQYF TRBV14 - - 15 TRBJ2-7
TGTGCCAGCTCAGTCCGGGGCCAAGAGACCCAGTACTTC CASSVRGQETQYF TRBV18 - few 13 TRBJ2-5
TGTGCCAGCAGCCAAGGGACCTACAATCAGCCCCAGCATTTT CASSQGTYNQPQHF TRBV3-1 - - 14 TRBJ1-5
TGTGCCAGCAGCGGACGCCTTTATAACTATGGCTACACCTTC CASSGRLYNYGYTF TRBV12-3/TRBV12-4 - few 14 TRBJ1-2
TGTGCCAGCAGCTGGACAGGGGGGGATCAGCCCCAGCATTTT CASSWTGGDQPQHF TRBV27 TRBD1 - 14 TRBJ1-5
TGTGCCACCAGCGGGAGATACAATGAGCAGTTCTTC CATSGRYNEQFF TRBV15 - few 12 TRBJ2-1
TGTGCCAGCAGACCTAGACAGGGTGGAACTGAAGCTTTCTTT CASRPRQGGTEAFF TRBV6-1 TRBD1 few 14 TRBJ1-1
TGTGCCAGCAGCTTAGGTTCGGGGACTTTCTACGAGCAGTACTTC CASSLGSGTFYEQYF TRBV7-2 - few 15 TRBJ2-7
TGTGCCAGCAGTTACGGGGACAGCACAGATACGCAGTATTTT CASSYGDSTDTQYF TRBV6-2/TRBV6-3 - - 14 TRBJ2-3
TGTGCCAGCAGTTTAAGGAGGGTTCGGGAGACCCAGTACTTC CASSLRRVRETQYF TRBV12-3/TRBV12-4 - few 14 TRBJ2-5
TGTGCCAGCAGCCCCAATTCGGGACGAGAGACCCAGTACTTC CASSPNSGRETQYF TRBV7-9 - - 14 TRBJ2-5
TGTGCCAGCAGCCCGTGGGACAGTCCAGATACGCAGTATTTT CASSPWDSPDTQYF TRBV7-8 TRBD1 - 14 TRBJ2-3
TGTGCCAGCAGTGCTCTCGGGGCCCCGACCCAGCATTTT CASSALGAPTQHF TRBV12-3/TRBV12-4 - - 13 TRBJ1-5
TGTGCCAGCAGCTTAGTGGGCCAGGTAGACTACGAGCAGTACTTC CASSLVGQVDYEQYF TRBV7-2 - - 15 TRBJ2-7
TGTGCCAGCAGCACCGAGAGGGGGGGCTGGTTCGAGCAGTACTTC CASSTERGGWFEQYF TRBV7-2 - - 15 TRBJ2-7
TGTGCCACCAGCTCCGGGACTAGTTATATCTACCCCTACAATGAGCAGTTCTTC CATSSGTSYIYPYNEQFF TRBV15 TRBD2 - 18 TRBJ2-1
TGTGCCAGCAGCCAAGTTCTAGGGGCCGAGCAGTACTTC CASSQVLGAEQYF TRBV3-1 - few 13 TRBJ2-7
TGTGCCAGCAGCTTAGGGACAGGGTGGGCTTACGAGCAGTACTTC CASSLGTGWAYEQYF TRBV11-2 TRBD1 few 15 TRBJ2-7
TGTGCCAGTAGTATAGCAGGACGCTACGAGCAGTACTTC CASSIAGRYEQYF TRBV19 - - 13 TRBJ2-7
TGTGCCAGCTCATCGCCGGGACAGGGAGACAATGAGCAGTTCTTC CASSSPGQGDNEQFF TRBV18 TRBD1 - 15 TRBJ2-1
TGTGCCAGCAGTTACCGGGGGGACCGGCGAGGTCGCACAACTACGCAGTATTTT CASSYRGDRRGRTTTQYF TRBV6-2/TRBV6-3 TRBD2 - 18 TRBJ2-3
TGTGCCAGCAGCTTAGCGCAACTAGCGCCAGGTGATACGCAGTATTTT CASSLAQLAPGDTQYF TRBV11-1 TRBD2 many 16 TRBJ2-3
TGTGCCAGCTCAAACGGACAGGACTCTCGGGAGCAGTTCTTC CASSNGQDSREQFF TRBV18 TRBD1 - 14 TRBJ2-1
TGTGCCAGCAGCCGGAAGACTAGCGGGATAGGGGATGAGCAGTTCTTC CASSRKTSGIGDEQFF TRBV11-3 TRBD2 once 16 TRBJ2-1
TGCGCCAGCCTGGGACAGACCTCCTACAATGAGCAGTTCTTC CASLGQTSYNEQFF TRBV5-1 TRBD1 - 14 TRBJ2-1
TGCAGTGCTAGTTCTGCGGCGAACACCGGGGAGCTGTTTTTT CSASSAANTGELFF TRBV20-1 - - 14 TRBJ2-2
TGCAGCGTTGAAGATCAAGGGGAGCTCCCGAACACCGGGGAGCTGTTTTTT CSVEDQGELPNTGELFF TRBV29-1 - - 17 TRBJ2-2
TGTGCCAGCTCACCACCGAGCGGGAGGGGGGTGCAGTTCTTC CASSPPSGRGVQFF TRBV18 TRBD2 - 14 TRBJ2-1
TGTGCCAGCAGGGAGAGACATGAGCAGTTCTTC CASRERHEQFF TRBV12-3/TRBV12-4 - - 11 TRBJ2-1
TGTGCCACGCGTCTGGGACAGGGTGTCAGTGGTACCGGGGAGCTGTTTTTT CATRLGQGVSGTGELFF TRBV10-3 TRBD1 many 17 TRBJ2-2
TGTGCCAGCAGCATAATACTAGGAAGAAGCGGGAGCGGCACAGATACGCAGTATTTT CASSIILGRSGSGTDTQYF TRBV6-2/TRBV6-3 TRBD2 - 19 TRBJ2-3